This TCR beta chain was recorded in a study of CD8 T cells in Susac syndrome (dated by TCRdb to between 2018 and 2021). Regarding the research as a whole: Among the Susac syndrome patients who were sequenced, clinically active disease was present in about 6 and clinical remission was observed in under ten. Susac syndrome patients were therapy-naive, on corticosteroids (some also receiving IVIg), or on IVIg alone at blood withdrawal. Repertoire sequencing was used to test whether CD8+ T cell activation and differentiation in Susac syndrome was antigen driven. Study-wide conclusions, independent of this receptor: The TCR sequencing and HLA analysis was acknowledged to have included a relatively small number of individuals. In the CD4+ T cell repertoire of Susac syndrome patients, clonal expansion was not detected.

Peripheral blood CD8+ and CD4+ T cells from healthy donors, Susac syndrome patients and multiple sclerosis patients were profiled by high-throughput TCR beta sequencing. Susac syndrome patients met recently defined diagnostic criteria for definite or probable disease. Bulk CD8+ and CD4+ T cells were purified magnetically by negative isolation, whereas CD8+ TEMRA cells were enriched by FACS. Blood was collected in EDTA tubes and processed within 24 hours, with PBMCs isolated through density gradient centrifugation. PBMCs destined for TCR sequencing were cryopreserved in liquid nitrogen and later thawed in a 37 °C water bath. A purity of at least 90% was achieved for sorted or isolated CD4+, CD8+ and CD8+ TEMRA cells. Concerning this clonotype itself: No antigen is known for it. The sample holds no much larger clone one base away, and base qualities are not on file.

RNA was extracted with the RNeasy kit and about 0.5 to 1 ug was reverse transcribed using random hexamers. The immunoSEQ multiplex PCR assay, which covers 54 Vbeta and 13 Jbeta segments, was used to amplify TCR beta CDR3 regions. PCR amplification bias was corrected by using a synthetic template baseline for primer optimization and computational correction. The authors' pipeline ran thus. Reads were annotated to V, D and J genes according to IMGT and were analyzed with immunoSEQ Analyzer, with only productive sequences retained. Clonality was computed as one minus Shannon entropy normalized by log2 of the number of productive unique sequences. For each patient and control, public and private clones were evaluated within the 100 most prevalent clones. Clones were defined as Susac-specific if absent from the healthy and MS cohorts, from 1052 published viral clones and from other ImmuneACCESS disease sequences. Through fastp at Q25 and MiXCR, TCRdb rebuilt clones from the public reads, retaining in-frame beta chains. Each entry merges the rows of one CDR3 protein and shows their most common DNA and genes. The V and J calls and clone size come from TCRdb's table, not from the authors' own analysis. For this sample there are approximately 210,000 distinct CDR3 sequences; roughly 93% appear just once. The top ten constitute approximately 0.15% of the sample.

The sequenced sample consisted of CD4+ T cells from PBMCs. The clonotype originates from a human donor with Susac syndrome.

The nucleotides read TGCAGTGCTGGCTCACTTGGCTCCGGCACAGATACGCAGTATTTT. This is translated as CSAGSLGSGTDTQYF. The sequence is built from TRBV20-1 and TRBJ2-3, with the D gene call left open. Taken from the germline V gene (reference sequence), the CDR1 and CDR2 loops are DFQATT and SNEGSKA. The CDR3 has 15 amino acids, counting the end cysteine and phenylalanine. Kept here is only the CDR3 DNA, which spans 45 bases and is read in frame from base 1. V and J lose 5 bases and 1 base, and a span of 16 bases separates them.